Presented here are 5 T cell receptor beta chains from one specimen sequenced in a study of OX40 agonist ivuxolimab in advanced cancers. Measured with immunoSEQ multiplex PCR; TCRdb has only the in-frame clones, and not every one. The repertoire has about 76,000 clones, approximately 80% of them found once; the top ten carry around 1.8%. The specimen was CD4+ or CD8+ T cells sorted from blood, collected in a trial of the OX40 agonist ivuxolimab. The receptors shown here come from an adult with an advanced solid tumor such as melanoma, head and neck, liver or kidney cancer.

This chain links TRBV25-1 with TRBJ1-2; TRBD1 matches 10 bases. The CDR3 covers 15 residues. Germline V lookup: CDR1 MGHDK, CDR2 SYGVNS. Losses at the gene ends were 3 bases for V and 6 bases for J; bases not matched to a gene: 7. The CDR3 region has the DNA TGTGCCAGCAGTGACATCCGACAGGGGGCTGATGGCTACACCTTC. Translation: CASSDIRQGADGYTF.

DNA for the CDR3: TGTGCCAGCAGTCCTGCAGGGATTATCAATGAGCAGTTCTTC. Protein product: CASSPAGIINEQFF. The chain recombines TRBV6-5 with TRBJ2-1, with a tentative D call TRBD1 (5 bases). Trimming pared 5 bases from V and 6 bases from J, leaving 14 bases between. Germline V gives CDR1 MNHEY, CDR2 SVGAGI. The CDR3 is 14 amino acids.

CDR3 in DNA: TGTGCCAGCAGCTTAAGGGGACTAGCGGGAGGTGGTACGCAGTATTTT. It encodes CASSLRGLAGGGTQYF. This chain joins TRBV7-3 and TRBJ2-3; the match to TRBD2 covers 15 bases. Germline V gene lookup returns CDR1 SGHTA and CDR2 FQGTGA. This CDR3 has 16 amino acids. V lost 1 base to trimming and J lost 8 bases; unmatched junction nucleotides: 4. Based on the CDR3 plus reference TRBV7-3 and TRBJ2-3, the full variable domain is GAGVSQTPSNKVTEKGKYVELRCDPISGHTALYWYRQSLGQGPEFLIYFQGTGAADDSGLPNDRFFAVRPEGSVSTLKIQRTERGDSAVYLCASSLRGLAGGGTQYFGPGTRLTVL.

This rearrangement joins TRBV7-8 to TRBJ1-4; 9 positions match TRBD1. The CDR3 covers 15 residues. The V segment lost 6 bases and the J segment 6 bases; nucleotides outside the gene matches: 8. CDR1 is SGHVS, CDR2 FQNEAQ, per germline. CDR3 nucleotide sequence: TGTGCCAGCAGGGCCGGGACAGGGAGGGATGAAAAACTGTTTTTT. Its protein product is CASRAGTGRDEKLFF.

As DNA, the CDR3 is TGTGCCAGCAGCTTAGAATTCGGTCACGGGAGACCCAATCAGCCCCAGCATTTT. Its protein product is CASSLEFGHGRPNQPQHF. The chain combines TRBV7-2 with TRBJ1-5; unclear D gene. Germline V gene data show CDR1 as SGHTA and CDR2 as FQGNSA. The CDR3 totals 18 residues. With 1 base removed from V and 3 bases from J, the gap between germline ends came to 19 bases.